The following is a TCR beta chain sequence with its context. V was clipped by 5 bases and J by 5 bases; unmatched bases: 9. Per germline, CDR1 MNHEY and CDR2 SMNVEV (reference sequence). The CDR3 has 16 residues. Categorization into cohorts depended on clinical history that participants reported. The record originates from a study of blood T cell repertoires in COVID-19. Background on the study: Italy, Spain and the United States were the sources of the convalescent and acute COVID-19 samples. PBMCs, B-cell-depleted T cells, or T cells provided the cDNA or gDNA that made up the material.

Study processing details: Quantification of nucleated cells was approximated via reference gene primer amplification. Clones were read by immunoSEQ multiplex PCR, and TCRdb kept only the in-frame ones, dropping some. The DNA was the basis for D and trimming; V, J and clone size are from that table. The repertoire includes fewer than 500,000 clones, 80% to 90% of them detected once, and roughly 1.1% sits in the top ten. The chain links TRBV27 to TRBJ2-5; 12 bases line up with TRBD2. The clonotype was recovered from a man aged 25-45 years who had recovered from COVID-19. Specimen: PBMCs or T cells enriched from blood (not recorded which). The chain's CDR3 is CASSHGLAGYGETQYF. The CDR3 coding sequence is TGTGCCAGCAGTCACGGACTAGCGGGATATGGGGAGACCCAGTACTTC.